This T cell receptor beta chain was retrieved from a study of read filtering for tumor transcriptome and immune sequencing. Overall study context: R-ISS stage counts were about eight for I, about 17 for II, about seven for III. RNA-seq yielded only roughly 80 to 1,400 TCR reads, IR-seq about 4 to 10.27 million.

This library used approximately 370 ng RNA and molecular barcoded adaptors spanning alpha/delta and beta/gamma chains. A single record per CDR3 protein comes from TCRdb applying MiXCR to the reads. The table lists tens of thousands of distinct CDR3 sequences, about 19% of them singletons. In this sample, this clonotype turned up many times. V shed 6 bases and J 7 bases; nucleotides not matched to a gene: 15. The CDR3 sequence is 16 residues long. This TCR derives from a donor aged 40 or older with multiple myeloma. The V call is TRBV12-3 or TRBV12-4, the J call TRBJ2-5; 9 nucleotides agree with TRBD1. The sequenced material came from a population of CD138-negative cells sorted from bone marrow. In DNA form, the CDR3 reads TGTGCCAGCAGGGAAGGGACAGGGCCCGGTGTCGGGACCCAGTACTTC. It translates to CASREGTGPGVGTQYF.